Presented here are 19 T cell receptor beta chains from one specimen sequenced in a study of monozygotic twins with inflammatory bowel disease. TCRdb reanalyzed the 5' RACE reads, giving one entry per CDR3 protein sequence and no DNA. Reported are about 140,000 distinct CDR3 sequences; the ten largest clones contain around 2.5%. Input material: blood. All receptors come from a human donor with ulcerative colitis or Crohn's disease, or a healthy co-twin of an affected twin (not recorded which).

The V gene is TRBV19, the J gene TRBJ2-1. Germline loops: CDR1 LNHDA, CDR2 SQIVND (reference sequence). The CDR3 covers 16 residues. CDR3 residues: CASSIATGGPYNEQFF. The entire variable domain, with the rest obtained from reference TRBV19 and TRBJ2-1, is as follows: DGGITQSPKYLFRKEGQNVTLSCEQNLNHDAMYWYRQDPGQGLRLIYYSQIVNDFQKGDIAEGYSVSREKKESFPLTVTSAQKNPTAFYLCASSIATGGPYNEQFFGPGTRLTVL.

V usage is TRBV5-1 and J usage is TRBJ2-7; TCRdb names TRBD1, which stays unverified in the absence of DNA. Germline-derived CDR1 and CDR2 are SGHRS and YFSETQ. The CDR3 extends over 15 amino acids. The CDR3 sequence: CASSQGQPGRYEQYF.

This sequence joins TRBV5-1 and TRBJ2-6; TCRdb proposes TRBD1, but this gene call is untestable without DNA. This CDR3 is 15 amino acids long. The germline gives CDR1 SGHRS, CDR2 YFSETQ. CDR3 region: CASSLGLLQGGVLTF. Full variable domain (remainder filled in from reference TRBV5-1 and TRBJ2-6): KAGVTQTPRYLIKTRGQQVTLSCSPISGHRSVSWYQQTPGQGLQFLFEYFSETQRNKGNFPGRFSGRQFSNSRSEMNVSTLELGDSALYLCASSLGLLQGGVLTFGAGSRLTVL.

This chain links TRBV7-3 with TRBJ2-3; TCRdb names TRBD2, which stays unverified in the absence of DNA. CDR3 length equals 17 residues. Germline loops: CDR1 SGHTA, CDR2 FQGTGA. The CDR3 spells CASSRYASGGGSDTQYF. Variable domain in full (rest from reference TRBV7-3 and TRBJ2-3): GAGVSQTPSNKVTEKGKYVELRCDPISGHTALYWYRQSLGQGPEFLIYFQGTGAADDSGLPNDRFFAVRPEGSVSTLKIQRTERGDSAVYLCASSRYASGGGSDTQYFGPGTRLTVL.

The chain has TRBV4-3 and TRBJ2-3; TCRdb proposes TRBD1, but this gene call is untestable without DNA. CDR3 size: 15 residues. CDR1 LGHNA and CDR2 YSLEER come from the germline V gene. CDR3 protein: CASSQEGGTADTQYF.

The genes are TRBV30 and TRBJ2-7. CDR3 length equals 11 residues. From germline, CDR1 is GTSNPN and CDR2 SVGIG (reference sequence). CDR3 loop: CAWGTNYEQYF.

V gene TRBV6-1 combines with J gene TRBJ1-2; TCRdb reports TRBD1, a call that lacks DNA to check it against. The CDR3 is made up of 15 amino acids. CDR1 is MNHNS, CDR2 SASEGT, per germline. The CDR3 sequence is CASRLKTGGQDGYTF.

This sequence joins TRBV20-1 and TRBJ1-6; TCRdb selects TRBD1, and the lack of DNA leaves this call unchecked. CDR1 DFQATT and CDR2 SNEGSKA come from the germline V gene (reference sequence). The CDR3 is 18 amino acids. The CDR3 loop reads CSARSDRDRAFHNSPLHF.

The CDR3 is CSARVPGVSAKNMQYF. V gene TRBV20-1 combines with J gene TRBJ2-4; TCRdb lists TRBD1, though no DNA is available to test this call. The CDR3 has 16 residues. Germline-derived CDR1 and CDR2 are DFQATT and SNEGSKA (reference sequence).

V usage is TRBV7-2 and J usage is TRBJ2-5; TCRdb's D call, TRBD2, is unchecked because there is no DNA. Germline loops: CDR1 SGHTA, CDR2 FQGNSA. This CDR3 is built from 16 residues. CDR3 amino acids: CASSLPGSGGKETQYF.

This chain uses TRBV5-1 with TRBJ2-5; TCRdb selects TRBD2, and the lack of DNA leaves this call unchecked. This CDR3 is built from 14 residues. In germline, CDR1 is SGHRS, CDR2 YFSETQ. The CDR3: CASSLLAGRETQYF.

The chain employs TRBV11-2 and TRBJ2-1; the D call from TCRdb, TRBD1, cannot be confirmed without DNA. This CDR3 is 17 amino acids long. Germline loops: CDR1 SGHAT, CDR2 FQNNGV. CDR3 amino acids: CASSTTPLRGYFDEQFF.

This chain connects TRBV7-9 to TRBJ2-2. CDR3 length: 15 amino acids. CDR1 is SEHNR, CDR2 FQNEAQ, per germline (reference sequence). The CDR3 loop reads CASSLAGANTGELFF.

CDR3 residues: CASSFGQRNTEAFF. The rearrangement links TRBV28 to TRBJ1-1. Per the germline V gene, CDR1 is MDHEN and CDR2 is SYDVKM. CDR3 length: 14 amino acids.

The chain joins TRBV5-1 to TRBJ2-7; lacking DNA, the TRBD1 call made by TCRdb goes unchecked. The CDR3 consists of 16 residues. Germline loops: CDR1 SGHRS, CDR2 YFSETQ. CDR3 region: CASSLRTGGMSYEQYF.

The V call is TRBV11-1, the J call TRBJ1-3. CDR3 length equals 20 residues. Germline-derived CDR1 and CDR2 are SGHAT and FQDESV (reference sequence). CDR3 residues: CASSLGSRVIGGVSGNTIYF.

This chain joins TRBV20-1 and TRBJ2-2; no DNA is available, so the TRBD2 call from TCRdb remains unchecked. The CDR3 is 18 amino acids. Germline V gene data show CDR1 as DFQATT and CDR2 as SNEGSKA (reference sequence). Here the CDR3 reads CSAPPVRAGIANTGELFF.

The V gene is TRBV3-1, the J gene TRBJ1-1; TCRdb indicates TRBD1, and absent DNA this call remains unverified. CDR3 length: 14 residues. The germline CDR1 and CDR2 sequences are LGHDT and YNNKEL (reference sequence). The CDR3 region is CASSQGRAGTFAFF.

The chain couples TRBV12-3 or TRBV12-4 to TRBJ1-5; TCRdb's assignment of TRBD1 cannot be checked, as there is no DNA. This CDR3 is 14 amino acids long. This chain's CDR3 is CASTPLGENQPQHF.